This T cell receptor beta chain was obtained from a study of cytomegalovirus exposure and HLA in healthy donors. Overall study context: According to later analysis, the same platform produced the 120 validation and several hundred first-cohort repertoires.

Some clones are missing from TCRdb's copy, which holds only in-frame ones; the method was immunoSEQ multiplex PCR. The table includes some 240,000 clones, more than 75% detected once. Notes on the study in general: As was reported, the classifier diagnosed cytomegalovirus status with high specificity and sensitivity. The study flagged some 180 TCR beta chains as cytomegalovirus-associated. The majority of TCR sequences were rare, yet some public TCRs appeared in many donors.

For this clone: The antigen is undetermined.

Germline values: CDR1 MNHEY, CDR2 SVGAGI. The CDR3 extends over 15 amino acids. V lost 5 bases, J lost 5 bases, and 11 bases stayed unmatched. This receptor was identified in a woman aged 18-29 years in good health and CMV-seropositive. The chain joins TRBV6-5 to TRBJ2-5, with 7 bases aligning to TRBD2. Material for sequencing was PBMCs. The CDR3 sequence: CASSPLKGGRETQYF. CDR3 in DNA: TGTGCCAGCAGTCCTCTGAAGGGAGGGAGGGAGACCCAGTACTTC.